This T cell receptor (beta chain) was obtained from a study of T cell responses to AZD1222 COVID-19 vaccine (dated by TCRdb to about 2021). Background for the entire study: AZD1222 recipients given second doses at about 4 weeks or at about 12 weeks were pooled, since spike-specific TCR depth and breadth were not found to differ between the two schedules. Trial participants were enrolled by age into 18-55, 56-69 and 70-plus year subgroups, with approximately 150, 28 and 58 TCR-sequenced participants respectively. TCR sequencing was performed for about 250 trial participants, of whom around 210 were given two doses of AZD1222 and approximately 25 were given two doses of MenACWY control vaccine. The research as a whole found: In the small 56-69-year group, the increase in depth fell short of significance, most likely because of low power. Reportedly, close to half of the unique spike-specific TCRs recognized epitopes lying outside the regions that are mutated in the B.1.351 and B.1.1.7 variants. Only six AZD1222 recipients were SARS-CoV-2 seropositive at baseline, limiting conclusions about previously exposed vaccinees. A significant rise in spike-specific TCR breadth and depth was observed after two AZD1222 doses relative to day 0 and relative to MenACWY recipients. Participants were mostly white British, with more females than males. The authors suggested clonal diversity may have been underestimated. Because no samples from the day 14 peak response were available, repertoires could be characterized only after the peak T cell response. Vaccine-associated CD4 TCRs spanned the whole spike protein, with dominant responses in regions 160-218 and 743-854.

On this clone: Its antigen target is currently unknown. It has no much larger one-base neighbor in the sample; base qualities were not kept.

The time point tag for this specimen amounts to: baseline before first vaccination. The vaccinee samples were drawn from two UK trials, COV001 and COV002, one of which was a single-blind randomized controlled phase 2/3 trial testing AZD1222 (ChAdOx1 nCoV-19) in healthy adults. Trial participant PBMC samples were collected at day 0 and day 28 after the second dose for TCRbeta chain sequencing. The CDR3 has 16 amino acids, counting the end cysteine and phenylalanine. The retained sequence is limited to the CDR3, 48 bases, with the frame set at the first base. Trimming accounts for 2 bases at V and 0 bases at J, while the number of junction bases matched to no gene is 3. For CDR1 and CDR2, the germline V gene (reference sequence) lists LGHDT and YNNKEL. The CDR3 regions of human TCRbeta chains were analyzed by immunosequencing. Regarding the original processing steps: TCRs in the repertoires were matched against a reference library of SARS-CoV-2-specific TCRs that had been generated with the MIRA antigen-specificity platform. Breadth was defined as the fraction of unique TCRs that were SARS-CoV-2-associated, and depth was defined as the fraction of total T cells that were SARS-CoV-2-associated. Using the MIRA data, each spike-specific TCR was assigned both to the spike region to which the TCR was reactive and to a CD4 or CD8 class. Log10-transformed breadth and depth values were compared by one-way ANOVA with Sidak's multiple comparisons tests. TCRdb retrieved this table from immuneACCESS and kept in-frame rearrangements only. Not all clones are present; in checked studies, unresolved V genes account for under half, and no reason is known for the remainder. That table furnishes V, J and clone size, whereas the DNA furnished D and trimming. A total of about 180,000 clones appear in this sample, roughly nine tenths of them only once. Jointly, the top ten make up approximately 1.6% of the sample.

The receptor chain draws on TRBV3-1 (or the pseudogene TRBV3-2) and TRBJ1-4, with TRBD1 identical over 7 junction bases. The TCR sequence derives from an adult in good health. This specimen was peripheral blood, taken on day 0 of AZD1222 vaccination. CDR3 protein: CASSQRGPTTNEKLFF. The DNA is TGTGCCAGCAGCCAAAGGGGGCCCACAACTAATGAAAAACTGTTTTTT.